The 32 T cell receptor beta chains in this list originate from one sample, sequenced in a study of beta chain features in type 1 diabetes. Expressed TCRB transcripts were sequenced after all isolated RNA was converted to cDNA. Sequencing was performed with immunoSEQ multiplex PCR; in TCRdb, only in-frame clones are kept and a portion is missing. The sample lists tens of thousands of clones, roughly 67% occurring once. Sequenced material: Tregs from blood. The receptor set was obtained from a woman in her thirties in good health.

This sequence joins TRBV27 and TRBJ2-7; TRBD2 agrees at 8 bases. V trimming: 5 bases; J trimming: 0 bases; junction bases outside the gene matches: 9. The CDR3 is 16 amino acids. In germline, CDR1 is MNHEY, CDR2 SMNVEV (reference sequence). This CDR3 reads CASSISGTASSYEQYF. CDR3 DNA: TGTGCCAGCAGTATTAGCGGGACCGCCTCCTCCTACGAGCAGTACTTC.

The chain employs TRBV5-8 and TRBJ2-5; D is possibly TRBD2 (5 bases). The germline CDR1 and CDR2 sequences are SGHTS and YDEGEE. The CDR3 consists of 11 residues. Trimming took 0 bases from V and 13 from J, leaving 10 bases between them. Here the CDR3 reads CASSLVASTYF. The CDR3 DNA sequence: TGTGCCAGCAGCTTGGTGGCTAGCACGTACTTC.

This clone was observed a handful of times. This chain connects TRBV6-6 to TRBJ1-5; the D gene is possibly TRBD1 (5 bases). This CDR3 has 13 amino acids. Deletions cut 8 bases from V and 2 bases from J, with 10 bases between. Germline CDR1 is MNHNY and CDR2 is SVGAGI (reference sequence). The CDR3 here is CASGKGGNQPQHF. The CDR3 coding sequence is TGTGCCAGCGGGAAAGGGGGCAATCAGCCCCAGCATTTT.

This clone has more than one count but fewer than ten. The chain links TRBV28 to TRBJ1-2; D is possibly TRBD1 (6 bases). CDR3 length: 13 residues. V was shortened by 5 bases and J by 2 bases, with 9 bases between the two germline ends. CDR1 is MDHEN, CDR2 SYDVKM, per germline. The CDR3 DNA follows: TGTGCCAGCAGTACAGGGTACAACTATGGCTACACCTTC. Amino acids: CASSTGYNYGYTF.

The chain carries TRBV7-2 and TRBJ2-7, with a possible D match to TRBD2 (5 bases). Trimming took off 2 bases at V and 6 bases at J, with 11 bases between the two ends. CDR1 SGHTA and CDR2 FQGNSA come from the germline V gene. The CDR3 is made up of 13 amino acids. The DNA for the CDR3 is TGTGCCAGCAGCTTATGGACTTCGCGCGAGCAGTACTTC. As protein: CASSLWTSREQYF.

V and J are TRBV6-5 and TRBJ2-1, with unresolved D. This CDR3 region has 15 residues. Trimming stripped 2 bases from V and 5 bases from J, with 13 bases between. Germline CDR1 and CDR2: MNHEY and SVGAGI. CDR3 bases: TGTGCCAGCAGTTACGGGTCCGTCCTAGACAATGAGCAGTTCTTC. Protein: CASSYGSVLDNEQFF.

This clone showed up just a few times. V gene TRBV4-2 combines with J gene TRBJ2-5, with 7 bases that match TRBD2. The CDR3 totals 13 residues. V lost 2 bases, J lost 9 bases, and 6 bases stayed unmatched. Germline lookup yields CDR1 LGHNA and CDR2 YNFKEQ. The CDR3 loop is CASSQFVAGAQYF. As DNA, the CDR3 is TGTGCCAGCAGCCAATTTGTGGCGGGGGCCCAGTACTTC.

This clone is categorized as medium-sized. This chain connects TRBV9 to TRBJ2-7; TRBD2 matches at 9 bases. In germline, CDR1 is SGDLS, CDR2 YYNGEE. V lost 3 bases, J lost 7 bases, and 5 bases stayed unmatched. This CDR3 is built from 13 residues. The CDR3 reads CASSEGTSWEQYF. The DNA of the CDR3 is TGTGCCAGCAGCGAGGGGACTAGCTGGGAGCAGTACTTC.

This clone was recorded a few times. The V call is TRBV28, the J call TRBJ2-1; 8 nucleotides align to TRBD2. Trimming cost V 3 bases and J 7 bases; bases outside gene matches: 8. The CDR3 covers 15 residues. Germline CDR1 is MDHEN and CDR2 is SYDVKM. The CDR3 DNA is TGTGCCAGCAGTTTCCCGGGACGCGGGGGGAATGAGCAGTTCTTC. Translated, it gives CASSFPGRGGNEQFF.

The rearrangement joins TRBV7-9 to TRBJ2-7; 7 positions match TRBD1. The CDR3 sequence is 14 residues long. CDR1 is SEHNR and CDR2 is FQNEAQ in the germline V gene (reference sequence). The V and J ends lost 4 bases and 2 bases, in that order; junction bases with no gene match: 5. This chain's CDR3 is CASSSRTGAYEQYF. CDR3 in DNA: TGTGCCAGCAGCTCCAGGACAGGCGCCTACGAGCAGTACTTC.

This clone was counted a few times. The chain joins TRBV29-1 to TRBJ2-1; TRBD2 matches 8 bases. Germline V gene lookup returns CDR1 SQVTM and CDR2 ANQGSEA. V was pared by 4 bases and J by 0 bases, with 8 bases of the junction left unmatched. This CDR3 is 16 amino acids long. The DNA of the CDR3 is TGCAGCGTTGCACGGCTAGCGGGTTACTCCTACAATGAGCAGTTCTTC. Translating gives CSVARLAGYSYNEQFF.

This clone was found a few times. The gene calls are TRBV27 and TRBJ2-1; 7 bases match TRBD1. V trimming: 1 base; J trimming: 3 bases; junction bases outside the gene matches: 12. CDR3 length equals 18 residues. Germline V gene sequence: CDR1 MNHEY, CDR2 SMNVEV (reference sequence). The CDR3 sequence: CASSLLRTGAGNYNEQFF. CDR3 nucleotide sequence: TGTGCCAGCAGTTTATTACGAACAGGGGCTGGAAACTACAATGAGCAGTTCTTC.

In this sample, this clone turned up a few times. The V gene is TRBV19, the J gene TRBJ2-1; 7 positions agree with TRBD2. This CDR3 region has 15 residues. CDR1 and CDR2 (germline): LNHDA, SQIVND (reference sequence). Trimming at V came to 6 bases and at J to 3 bases, leaving 8 bases not matched to a gene. The CDR3 loop reads CASRSLAGVYNEQFF. The CDR3 DNA reads TGTGCCAGTAGGAGTCTCGCGGGAGTCTACAATGAGCAGTTCTTC.

V and J are TRBV19 and TRBJ2-1, with 9 positions matching TRBD1. The V gene end was trimmed by 7 bases and the J gene end by 7 bases; junction bases not matched to a gene: 11. This CDR3 region has 15 residues. The germline V gene encodes CDR1 LNHDA and CDR2 SQIVND (reference sequence). CDR3 region: CASKPTGTGSNEQFF. The CDR3 nucleotides read TGTGCCAGTAAACCCACCGGGACAGGGTCGAATGAGCAGTTCTTC.

In this sample, this clone turned up a few times. The chain couples TRBV7-2 to TRBJ2-1; a possible D gene is TRBD1 (6 bases). The CDR3 extends over 18 amino acids. V lost 5 bases to trimming and J lost 4 bases, with 24 bases between them. CDR1 and CDR2 (germline): SGHTA, FQGNSA. The CDR3 region is CASSPTLHRVLGYNEQFF. CDR3 nucleotide sequence: TGTGCCAGCAGCCCGACGCTTCACAGGGTGTTAGGGTACAATGAGCAGTTCTTC.

This clone was found once. The V and J genes are TRBV28 and TRBJ2-5; D unclear. The J call may be faulty, since TRBJ2-7 better matches the DNA end. The CDR3 spans 11 residues. Per germline, CDR1 MDHEN and CDR2 SYDVKM. The CDR3 DNA follows: TGTGCCAGCAGTCGCTTCAACGAGCAGTACTTC. Amino acid sequence: CASSRFNEQYF.

The rearrangement uses TRBV5-1 and TRBJ1-2; 7 bases match TRBD1. Per germline, CDR1 SGHRS and CDR2 YFSETQ. The CDR3 totals 14 residues. Trimming removed 0 bases from V and 4 bases from J; junction bases left unmatched: 3. The CDR3 protein is CASSLGQGFYGYTF. As DNA, the CDR3 is TGCGCCAGCAGCTTGGGACAGGGCTTCTATGGCTACACCTTC.

V is TRBV19 and J is TRBJ2-3; 10 bases line up with TRBD1. The CDR3 spans 15 residues. CDR1 is LNHDA, CDR2 SQIVND, per germline (reference sequence). Germline trimming cut 7 bases from V and 3 bases from J; bases unmatched to any gene: 7. This CDR3 reads CASTRTGGRTDTQYF. The DNA of the CDR3 is TGTGCCAGTACCCGGACAGGGGGAAGGACAGATACGCAGTATTTT.

V is TRBV6-5 and J is TRBJ1-1, with TRBD1 identical over 7 bases. The CDR3 length is 14 residues. Trimming removed 3 bases from V and 5 bases from J; junction bases left unmatched: 6. Looked up from germline, CDR1 is MNHEY and CDR2 is SVGAGI. The CDR3 DNA is TGTGCCAGCAGTTATAGACAGGGAAGGACTGAAGCTTTCTTT. The encoded protein is CASSYRQGRTEAFF.

This clone has a single count. The chain recombines TRBV7-3 with TRBJ2-6; weak D call: TRBD1 (6 bases). The V end lost 4 bases, the J end lost 0 bases, and 10 bases lay between the germline ends. Germline V CDR1 and CDR2: SGHTA, FQGTGA. The length of the CDR3 is 16 residues. CDR3 nucleotide sequence: TGTGCCAGCAGCTCCACAGGGCTCTCTGGGGCCAACGTCCTGACTTTC. It is translated as CASSSTGLSGANVLTF.

V gene TRBV7-2 combines with J gene TRBJ2-1, with 8 bases identical to TRBD2. V shed 5 bases, J shed 7 bases, and the junction held 10 bases outside the gene matches. The CDR3 runs 15 residues. CDR1 SGHTA and CDR2 FQGNSA come from the germline V gene. CDR3 nucleotide sequence: TGTGCCAGCAGCGCACGACTAGCGTGGGGGAATGAGCAGTTCTTC. It translates to CASSARLAWGNEQFF.

This chain links TRBV18 with TRBJ2-2, with a possible D match to TRBD1 (6 bases). CDR3 length equals 16 residues. Germline V CDR1 and CDR2: KGHSH, LQKENI. The V gene lost 6 bases and the J gene lost 2 bases, with 16 bases spanning the gap. In DNA, the CDR3 is TGTGCCAGCTCCCGACAGACAGGCGTCAACACCGGGGAGCTGTTTTTT. As protein: CASSRQTGVNTGELFF.

The chain combines TRBV19 with TRBJ2-1; TRBD2 agrees at 15 bases. Looked up from germline, CDR1 is LNHDA and CDR2 is SQIVND (reference sequence). Trimming cost V 9 bases and J 1 base; bases outside gene matches: 4. This CDR3 comprises 16 residues. CDR3 residues: CASGLAGGRSYNEQFF. The CDR3 DNA sequence: TGTGCCAGCGGACTAGCGGGAGGGCGTTCCTACAATGAGCAGTTCTTC.

This sequence joins TRBV11-2 and TRBJ2-5; 12 bases line up with TRBD2. This CDR3 has 14 amino acids. The V gene end was trimmed by 5 bases and the J gene end by 5 bases; junction bases not matched to a gene: 3. Per the germline V gene, CDR1 is SGHAT and CDR2 is FQNNGV. The CDR3 region has the DNA TGTGCCAGCAGCGAGGGACTAGCGGGCGAGACCCAGTACTTC. Its protein is CASSEGLAGETQYF. Full variable domain (missing parts from reference TRBV11-2 and TRBJ2-5): EAGVAQSPRYKIIEKRQSVAFWCNPISGHATLYWYQQILGQGPKLLIQFQNNGVVDDSQLPKDRFSAERLKGVDSTLKIQPAKLEDSAVYLCASSEGLAGETQYFGPGTRLLVL.

This sequence joins TRBV6-5 and TRBJ2-1, with a possible D match to TRBD1 (5 bases). The CDR3 is made up of 12 amino acids. Trimming pared 7 bases from V and 2 bases from J, leaving 6 bases between. Germline V gives CDR1 MNHEY, CDR2 SVGAGI. CDR3 region: CASTGTYNEQFF. Written as DNA, the CDR3 is TGTGCCAGCACAGGGACCTACAATGAGCAGTTCTTC.

V usage is TRBV18 and J usage is TRBJ2-3; D remains ambiguous. Germline values: CDR1 KGHSH, CDR2 LQKENI. The V end was cut by 6 bases, the J end by 5 bases, with 12 bases between. This CDR3 has 13 residues. The CDR3 sequence: CASSPLRVDTQYF. CDR3 in DNA: TGTGCCAGCTCCCCTCTACGGGTAGATACGCAGTATTTT.

CDR3 residues: CAWMGPIHTAKNIQYF. DNA for the CDR3: TGTGCCTGGATGGGGCCCATACATACGGCCAAAAACATTCAGTACTTC. The chain is built from TRBV30 and TRBJ2-4; weak D call: TRBD1 (5 bases). V was trimmed by 4 bases and J by 1 base, leaving 17 bases between them. CDR1 and CDR2 (germline): GTSNPN, SVGIG (reference sequence). This CDR3 comprises 16 residues.

The chain combines TRBV7-9 with TRBJ2-7, with TRBD2 matching 10 bases. The length of the CDR3 is 15 residues. Germline loops: CDR1 SEHNR, CDR2 FQNEAQ (reference sequence). Losses at the gene ends were 2 bases for V and 2 bases for J; bases not matched to a gene: 3. The CDR3 nucleotides are TGTGCCAGCAGCTTAAGCGGGAGGGCCACCTACGAGCAGTACTTC. This sequence encodes CASSLSGRATYEQYF.

The chain joins TRBV27 to TRBJ2-5; D might be TRBD2 (6 bases). The CDR3 is 14 residues long. The germline V gene encodes CDR1 MNHEY and CDR2 SMNVEV (reference sequence). Trimming shortened V by 4 bases and J by 5 bases, and 14 bases separated the two germline ends. CDR3 in amino acids: CASSWAGLGETQYF. The CDR3 DNA sequence: TGTGCCAGCAGTTGGGCGGGACTTGGGGAGACCCAGTACTTC.

This clone was recorded only once. The chain is built from TRBV15 and TRBJ1-3; D is unclear. The V and J ends lost 3 bases and 1 base respectively, with 7 bases between them. In germline, CDR1 is LNHNV, CDR2 YYDKDF (reference sequence). The CDR3 has 14 amino acids. The CDR3 nucleotides read TGTGCCACCAGCAGTCGGTTGTCTGGAAACACCATATATTTT. Translating gives CATSSRLSGNTIYF.

In this sample, this clone is medium-sized. The CDR3, as DNA: TGTGCCAGCTCACCACTAGCGGGAGTCCGAACCAGCTACTACGAGCAGTACTTC. Translating gives CASSPLAGVRTSYYEQYF. The chain recombines TRBV18 with TRBJ2-7; 9 bases fit TRBD2. Germline-derived CDR1 and CDR2 are KGHSH and LQKENI. The J segment lost 3 bases and the V segment lost 1 base, leaving 13 bases of the junction unmatched. The CDR3 spans 18 residues.

The chain links TRBV11-2 to TRBJ2-2; D is possibly TRBD1 (5 bases). The V gene's germline CDR1 is SGHAT and CDR2 FQNNGV. V lost 2 bases, J lost 5 bases, and 15 bases lay in between. The length of the CDR3 is 16 residues. CDR3 protein: CASSLIWGPRTGELFF. DNA of the CDR3: TGTGCCAGCAGCTTAATTTGGGGCCCGAGGACCGGGGAGCTGTTTTTT.